The 10 T cell receptor beta chains below come from one sample, sequenced in a study of cytomegalovirus exposure and HLA in healthy donors. In the PCR, 60 Vbeta and 13 Jbeta primers were used. Measured with immunoSEQ multiplex PCR; TCRdb has only the in-frame clones, and not every one. The sample has under 150,000 clones, approximately 86% seen once. The specimen was PBMCs. The receptor source for this set is a boy between 10 and 17 years old in good health and CMV-seronegative.

The chain recombines TRBV6-1 with TRBJ2-3, with 8 bases aligning to TRBD2. J gave up 2 bases and V 2 bases, and 3 bases lay outside the gene matches. The CDR3 length is 15 residues. In germline, CDR1 is MNHNS, CDR2 SASEGT. The CDR3 is CASSELAGITDTQYF. DNA for the CDR3: TGTGCCAGCAGTGAATTAGCGGGGATCACAGATACGCAGTATTTT.

This chain connects TRBV18 to TRBJ1-1; TRBD1 aligns across 7 bases. CDR1 is KGHSH and CDR2 is LQKENI in the germline V gene. The CDR3 loop spans 15 amino acids. Germline trimming cut 6 bases from V and 4 bases from J; bases unmatched to any gene: 11. DNA for the CDR3: TGTGCCAGCTCGCAACTATCGACAGGGCTCACTGAAGCTTTCTTT. Protein sequence: CASSQLSTGLTEAFF.

V and J are TRBV6-6 and TRBJ1-1; 7 nucleotides match TRBD1. V lost 4 bases, J lost 9 bases, and 8 bases stayed unmatched. Germline V gene lookup returns CDR1 MNHNY and CDR2 SVGAGI (reference sequence). The CDR3 extends over 13 amino acids. In DNA, the CDR3 is TGTGCCAGCAGTTCTACAGGGGAGGTAAAAGCTTTCTTT. Translated, it gives CASSSTGEVKAFF.

The chain employs TRBV9 and TRBJ1-3; no clear D gene. CDR3 length: 15 amino acids. Trimming removed 7 bases at V and 1 base at J, with 15 bases between. CDR1 SGDLS and CDR2 YYNGEE come from the germline V gene. CDR3 coding DNA: TGTGCCAGCTCCCCGACTGATCAATCTGGAAACACCATATATTTT. This encodes CASSPTDQSGNTIYF.

The rearrangement links TRBV2 to TRBJ1-5; no clear D. Germline CDR1 and CDR2: SNHLY and FYNNEI. The CDR3 spans 16 residues. With 2 bases removed from V and 3 bases from J, the gap between germline ends came to 14 bases. The CDR3 region is CASSETSLINNQPQHF. The CDR3 DNA follows: TGTGCCAGCAGTGAAACTTCCCTTATTAACAATCAGCCCCAGCATTTT.

This clone was observed a single time. This chain connects TRBV25-1 to TRBJ2-2, with TRBD2 as a possible D gene (5 bases). The CDR3 is made up of 13 amino acids. Trimming cost V 4 bases and J 6 bases, with 9 bases left between them. Germline lookup yields CDR1 MGHDK and CDR2 SYGVNS. The CDR3 DNA reads TGTGCCAGCAGTGCTACGGGGTCCGGGGAGCTGTTTTTT. Protein: CASSATGSGELFF.

This chain joins TRBV4-1 and TRBJ2-5; TRBD2 aligns across 12 bases. The DNA end is a closer match to TRBJ2-7, so the J assignment may be wrong. The CDR3 covers 16 residues. Germline values: CDR1 MGHRA, CDR2 YSYEKL. This CDR3 reads CASSQGGLAGGLEQYF. CDR3 coding DNA: TGCGCCAGCAGCCAAGGTGGTCTAGCGGGGGGGCTCGAGCAGTACTTC.

The chain has TRBV5-6 and TRBJ1-6, with unresolved D. V was trimmed by 2 bases and J by 0 bases, leaving 15 bases between them. From germline, CDR1 is SGHDT and CDR2 YYEEEE. This CDR3 is built from 18 residues. The CDR3 protein is CASSLRLAGSSYNSPLHF. CDR3 bases: TGTGCCAGCAGCTTAAGGCTTGCCGGGAGCTCCTATAATTCACCCCTCCACTTT.

This clone was counted only a few times. The gene calls are TRBV6-1 and TRBJ2-1; 9 positions agree with TRBD1. Trimming removed 6 bases from V and 8 bases from J; junction bases left unmatched: 5. Germline lookup yields CDR1 MNHNS and CDR2 SASEGT. This CDR3 has 13 residues. CDR3: CASRDRGMDEQFF. CDR3 DNA: TGTGCCAGCAGGGACAGGGGAATGGATGAGCAGTTCTTC.

The rearrangement uses TRBV28 and TRBJ2-1; 8 bases match TRBD1. This CDR3 has 13 amino acids. Trimming cost V 6 bases and J 8 bases; bases outside gene matches: 6. Germline V lookup: CDR1 MDHEN, CDR2 SYDVKM. In DNA form, the CDR3 reads TGTGCCAGCAGGCCTCCAGGGGGCGATGAGCAGTTCTTC. Translation: CASRPPGGDEQFF.